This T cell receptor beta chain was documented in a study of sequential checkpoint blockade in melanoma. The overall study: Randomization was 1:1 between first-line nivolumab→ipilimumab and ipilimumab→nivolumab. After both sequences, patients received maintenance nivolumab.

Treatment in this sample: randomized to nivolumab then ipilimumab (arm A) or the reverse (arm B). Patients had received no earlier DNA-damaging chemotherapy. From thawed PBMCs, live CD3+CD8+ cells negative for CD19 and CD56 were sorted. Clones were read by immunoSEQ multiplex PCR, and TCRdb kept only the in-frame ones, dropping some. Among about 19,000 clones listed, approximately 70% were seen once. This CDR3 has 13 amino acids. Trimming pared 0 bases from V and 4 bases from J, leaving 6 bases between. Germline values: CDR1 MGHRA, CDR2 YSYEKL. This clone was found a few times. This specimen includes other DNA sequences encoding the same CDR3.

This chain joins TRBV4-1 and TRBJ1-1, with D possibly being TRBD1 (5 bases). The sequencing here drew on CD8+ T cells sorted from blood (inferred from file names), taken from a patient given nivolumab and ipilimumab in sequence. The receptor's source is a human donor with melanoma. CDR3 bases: TGCGCCAGCAGCCAAGATAGGGGCACTGAAGCTTTCTTT. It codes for CASSQDRGTEAFF.